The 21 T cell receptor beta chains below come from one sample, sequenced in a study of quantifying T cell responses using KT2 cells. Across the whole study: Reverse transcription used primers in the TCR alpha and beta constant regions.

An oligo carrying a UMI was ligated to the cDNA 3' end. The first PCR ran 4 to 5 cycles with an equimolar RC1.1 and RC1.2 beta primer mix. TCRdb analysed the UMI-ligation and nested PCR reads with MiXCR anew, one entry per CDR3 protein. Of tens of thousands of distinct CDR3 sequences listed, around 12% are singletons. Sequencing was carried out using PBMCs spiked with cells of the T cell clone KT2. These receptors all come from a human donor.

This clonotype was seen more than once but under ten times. The CDR3 nucleotides read TGTGCCAGCAGTTACTCTAGCGACACCGGGGAGCTGTTTTTT. Amino acids: CASSYSSDTGELFF. The V gene is TRBV6-2 or TRBV6-3, the J gene TRBJ2-2; possibly TRBD2 for D (5 bases). V lost 0 bases to trimming and J lost 3 bases, with 5 bases between them. CDR1 and CDR2 from the germline V gene are MNHEY and SVGEGT. The CDR3 length is 14 residues.

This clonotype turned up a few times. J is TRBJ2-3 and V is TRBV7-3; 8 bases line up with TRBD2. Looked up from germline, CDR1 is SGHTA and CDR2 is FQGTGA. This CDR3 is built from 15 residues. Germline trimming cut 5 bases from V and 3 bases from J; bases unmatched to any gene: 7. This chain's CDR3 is CASSRSGVGTDTQYF. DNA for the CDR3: TGTGCCAGCAGCCGTAGCGGGGTCGGTACAGATACGCAGTATTTT.

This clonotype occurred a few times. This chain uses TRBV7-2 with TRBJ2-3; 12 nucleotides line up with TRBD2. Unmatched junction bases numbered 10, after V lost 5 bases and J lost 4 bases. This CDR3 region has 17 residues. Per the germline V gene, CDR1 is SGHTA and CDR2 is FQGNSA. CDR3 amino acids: CASSARLAGVGADTQYF. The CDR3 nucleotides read TGTGCCAGCAGCGCGCGACTAGCGGGGGTTGGGGCAGATACGCAGTATTTT.

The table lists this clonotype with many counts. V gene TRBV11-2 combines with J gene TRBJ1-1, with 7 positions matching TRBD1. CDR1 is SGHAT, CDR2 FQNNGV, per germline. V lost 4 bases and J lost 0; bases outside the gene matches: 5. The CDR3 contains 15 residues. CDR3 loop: CASSSQGQMNTEAFF. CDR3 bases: TGTGCCAGCAGCTCCCAGGGACAGATGAACACTGAAGCTTTCTTT.

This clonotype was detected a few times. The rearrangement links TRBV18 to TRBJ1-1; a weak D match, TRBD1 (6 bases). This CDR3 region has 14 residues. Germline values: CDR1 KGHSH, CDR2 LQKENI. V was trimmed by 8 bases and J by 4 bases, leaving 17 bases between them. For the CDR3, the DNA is TGTGCCAGCCTCCCGGCAGGGGTGTTCACTGAAGCTTTCTTT. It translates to CASLPAGVFTEAFF. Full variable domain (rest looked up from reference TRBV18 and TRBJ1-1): NAGVMQNPRHLVRRRGQEARLRCSPMKGHSHVYWYRQLPEEGLKFMVYLQKENIIDESGMPKERFSAEFPKEGPSILRIQQVVRGDSAAYFCASLPAGVFTEAFFGQGTRLTVV.

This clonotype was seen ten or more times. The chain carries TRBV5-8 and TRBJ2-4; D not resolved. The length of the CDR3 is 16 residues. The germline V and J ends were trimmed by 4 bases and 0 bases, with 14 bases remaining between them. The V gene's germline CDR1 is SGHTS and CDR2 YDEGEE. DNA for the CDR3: TGTGCCAGCAGCCAACAGCTTCAAATAGCCAAAAACATTCAGTACTTC. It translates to CASSQQLQIAKNIQYF.

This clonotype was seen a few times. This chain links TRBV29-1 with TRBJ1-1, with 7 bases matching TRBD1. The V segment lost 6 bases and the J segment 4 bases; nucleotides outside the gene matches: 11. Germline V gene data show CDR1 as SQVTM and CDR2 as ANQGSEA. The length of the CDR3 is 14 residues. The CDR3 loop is CSVPAGGSGTEAFF. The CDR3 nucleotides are TGCAGCGTGCCCGCAGGGGGAAGCGGCACTGAAGCTTTCTTT.

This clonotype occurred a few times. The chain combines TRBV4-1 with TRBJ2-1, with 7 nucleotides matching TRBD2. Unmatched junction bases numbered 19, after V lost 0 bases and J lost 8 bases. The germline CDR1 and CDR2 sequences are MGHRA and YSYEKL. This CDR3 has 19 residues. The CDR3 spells CASSQEAALGAGSWYEQFF. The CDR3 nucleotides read TGCGCCAGCAGCCAAGAGGCTGCTCTCGGAGCGGGGTCTTGGTATGAGCAGTTCTTC.

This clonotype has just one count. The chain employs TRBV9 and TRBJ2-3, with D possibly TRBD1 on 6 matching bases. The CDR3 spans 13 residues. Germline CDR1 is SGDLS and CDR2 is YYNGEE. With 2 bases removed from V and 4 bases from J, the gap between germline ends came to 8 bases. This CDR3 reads CASSVGGPDTQYF. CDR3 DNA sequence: TGTGCCAGCAGCGTTGGGGGCCCAGATACGCAGTATTTT.

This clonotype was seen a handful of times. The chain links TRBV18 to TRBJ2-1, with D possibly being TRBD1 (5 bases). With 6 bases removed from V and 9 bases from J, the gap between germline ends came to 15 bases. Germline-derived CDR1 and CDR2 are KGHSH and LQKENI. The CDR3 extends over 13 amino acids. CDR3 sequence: CASSRDSNGEQFF. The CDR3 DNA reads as TGTGCCAGCTCTCGTGACAGTAACGGTGAGCAGTTCTTC.

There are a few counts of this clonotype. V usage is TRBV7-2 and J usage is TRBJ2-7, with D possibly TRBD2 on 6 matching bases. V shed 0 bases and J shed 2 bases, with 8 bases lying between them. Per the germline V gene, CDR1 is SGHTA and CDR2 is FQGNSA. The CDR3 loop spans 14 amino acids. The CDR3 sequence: CASSLAGGTYEQYF. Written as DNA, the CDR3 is TGTGCCAGCAGCTTAGCGGGGGGTACCTACGAGCAGTACTTC.

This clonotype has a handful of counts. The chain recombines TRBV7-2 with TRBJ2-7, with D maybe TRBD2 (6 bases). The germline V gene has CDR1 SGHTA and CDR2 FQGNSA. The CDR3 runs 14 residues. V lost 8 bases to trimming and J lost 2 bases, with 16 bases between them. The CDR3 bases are TGTGCCAGCGGCACGGGGCGGGGAACCTACGAGCAGTACTTC. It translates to CASGTGRGTYEQYF.

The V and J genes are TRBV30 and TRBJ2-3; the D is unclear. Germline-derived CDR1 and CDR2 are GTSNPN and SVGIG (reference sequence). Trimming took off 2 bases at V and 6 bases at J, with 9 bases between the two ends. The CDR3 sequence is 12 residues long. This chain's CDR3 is CAWSTSRDTQYF. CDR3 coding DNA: TGTGCCTGGAGTACTTCTAGGGATACGCAGTATTTT.

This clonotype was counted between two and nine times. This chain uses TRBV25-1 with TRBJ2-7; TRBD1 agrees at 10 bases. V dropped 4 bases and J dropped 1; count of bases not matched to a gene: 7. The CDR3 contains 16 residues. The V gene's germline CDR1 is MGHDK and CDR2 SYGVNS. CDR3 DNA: TGTGCCAGCAGTGCCAAGGACAGGGGGAAGTCCTACGAGCAGTACTTC. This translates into CASSAKDRGKSYEQYF.

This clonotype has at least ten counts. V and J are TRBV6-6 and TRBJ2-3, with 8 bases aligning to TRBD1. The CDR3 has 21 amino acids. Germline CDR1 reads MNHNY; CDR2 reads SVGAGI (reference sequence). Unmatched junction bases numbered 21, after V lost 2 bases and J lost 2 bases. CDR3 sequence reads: CASSYPGQGFGGHRDTDTQYF. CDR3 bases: TGTGCCAGCAGTTACCCCGGACAGGGTTTCGGCGGTCATAGGGACACAGATACGCAGTATTTT.

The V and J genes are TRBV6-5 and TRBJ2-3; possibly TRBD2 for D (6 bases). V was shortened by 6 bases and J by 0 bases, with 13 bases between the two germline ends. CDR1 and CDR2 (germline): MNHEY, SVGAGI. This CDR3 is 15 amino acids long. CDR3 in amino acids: CASRLGGTSTDTQYF. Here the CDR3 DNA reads TGTGCCAGCAGACTTGGGGGGACTAGCACAGATACGCAGTATTTT.

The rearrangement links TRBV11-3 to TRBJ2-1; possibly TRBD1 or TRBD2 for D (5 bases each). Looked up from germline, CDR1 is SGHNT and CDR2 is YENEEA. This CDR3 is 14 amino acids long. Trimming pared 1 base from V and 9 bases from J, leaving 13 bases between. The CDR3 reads CASSLVSGAGEQFF. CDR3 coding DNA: TGTGCCAGCAGCTTAGTCTCCGGGGCGGGTGAGCAGTTCTTC.

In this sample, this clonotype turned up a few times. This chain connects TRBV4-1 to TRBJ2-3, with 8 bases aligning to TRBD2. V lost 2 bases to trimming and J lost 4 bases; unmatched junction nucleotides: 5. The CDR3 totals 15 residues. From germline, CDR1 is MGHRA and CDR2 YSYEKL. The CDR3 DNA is TGCGCCAGCAGCCAAAACTCGCGGGGGGCAGATACGCAGTATTTT. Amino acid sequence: CASSQNSRGADTQYF.

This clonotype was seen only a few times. Here the CDR3 reads CASTATTPGQGAPDTQYF. CDR3 nucleotides: TGTGCCAGCACAGCAACAACTCCGGGACAGGGGGCTCCAGATACGCAGTATTTT. The gene calls are TRBV6-2 or TRBV6-3 and TRBJ2-3; TRBD1 matches 12 bases. V gave up 7 bases and J gave up 4 bases; unmatched junction bases: 15. There are 18 residues in the CDR3. Germline CDR1 MNHEY, CDR2 SVGEGT.

The CDR3 sequence: CASSGGGSDEQFF. Written as DNA, the CDR3 is TGTGCCAGCAGCGGAGGAGGAAGCGATGAGCAGTTCTTC. The gene calls are TRBV9 and TRBJ2-1, with D possibly being TRBD2 (5 bases). Germline V CDR1 and CDR2: SGDLS, YYNGEE. Deletions cut 3 bases from V and 8 bases from J, with 12 bases between. CDR3 length: 13 residues.

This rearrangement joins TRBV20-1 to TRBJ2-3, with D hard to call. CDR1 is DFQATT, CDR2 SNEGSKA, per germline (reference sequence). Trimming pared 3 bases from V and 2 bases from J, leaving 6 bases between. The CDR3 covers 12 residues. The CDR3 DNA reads TGCAGTGCTAGGCCGTCCACAGATACGCAGTATTTT. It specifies CSARPSTDTQYF.